Listed below are T cell receptor beta chains from one sample, sequenced in a study of low-dose radiotherapy and immunotherapy resistance in tumors. TCRdb redid the calling of the reads with MiXCR, one entry per CDR3 protein. The data contain 55,000 to 70,000 distinct CDR3 sequences, approximately 26% of them singletons. Sequenced material: PBMCs, taken before treatment. The receptors were sampled from a male donor with prostate cancer. Both conserved end residues are part of each CDR3. A D gene is named only where the DNA matches it firmly. Rows give clone size only sometimes, using once, few, many, or a class for an expanded clone.

D gene,V gene,J gene,clone size,CDR3 protein,CDR3 DNA
TRBD1,TRBV2,TRBJ2-2,many,CASREGTVYTGELFF,TGTGCCAGCAGAGAAGGGACAGTTTACACCGGGGAGCTGTTTTTT
TRBD1,TRBV5-1,TRBJ1-3,many,CASRFTGESGNTIYF,TGCGCCAGCAGGTTTACAGGGGAATCTGGAAACACCATATATTTT
NA,TRBV6-5,TRBJ2-3,many,CASSLGPVLNTQYF,TGTGCCAGCAGCCTGGGACCCGTGTTAAATACGCAGTATTTT
NA,TRBV6-8,TRBJ2-1,NA,CATGEDFRQFF,TGTGCCACGGGAGAGGACTTTAGGCAGTTCTTC
NA,TRBV7-2,TRBJ1-4,many,CASSLSWQGEKLFF,TGTGCCAGCAGCTTAAGTTGGCAGGGGGAAAAACTGTTTTTT
NA,TRBV15,TRBJ2-7,NA,CATSALGSTEQYF,TGTGCCACCAGCGCTCTAGGGAGTACCGAGCAGTACTTC
NA,TRBV7-6,TRBJ1-5,many,CASSLAGDNQPQHF,TGTGCCAGCAGCTTAGCGGGGGATAATCAGCCCCAGCATTTT
NA,TRBV11-2,TRBJ1-1,many,CASSLSWTAEAFF,TGTGCCAGCAGCTTATCTTGGACAGCTGAAGCTTTCTTT
TRBD2,TRBV3-1,TRBJ2-7,few,CASSQWRLAGVSSYEQYF,TGTGCCAGCAGCCAATGGAGGTTGGCGGGGGTGAGCTCCTACGAGCAGTACTTC
NA,TRBV6-2/TRBV6-3,TRBJ1-4,many,CATASTGPGIEKLFF,TGTGCCACAGCTTCGACAGGTCCGGGGATAGAAAAACTGTTTTTT
NA,TRBV6-1,TRBJ1-5,medium-sized,CASSGFSNQPQHF,TGTGCCAGCAGCGGATTTAGCAATCAGCCCCAGCATTTT